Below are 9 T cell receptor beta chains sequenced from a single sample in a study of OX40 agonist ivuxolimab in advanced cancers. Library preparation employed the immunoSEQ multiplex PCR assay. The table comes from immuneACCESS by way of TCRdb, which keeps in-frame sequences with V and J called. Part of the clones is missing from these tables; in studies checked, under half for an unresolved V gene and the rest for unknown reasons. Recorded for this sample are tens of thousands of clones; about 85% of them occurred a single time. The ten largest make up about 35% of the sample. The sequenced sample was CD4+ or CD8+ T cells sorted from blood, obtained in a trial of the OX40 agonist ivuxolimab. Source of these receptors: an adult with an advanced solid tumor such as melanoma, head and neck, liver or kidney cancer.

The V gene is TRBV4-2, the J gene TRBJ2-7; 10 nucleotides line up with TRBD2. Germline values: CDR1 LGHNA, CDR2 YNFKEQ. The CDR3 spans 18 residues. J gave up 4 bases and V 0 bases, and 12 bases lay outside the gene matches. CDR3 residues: CASSQEGPRTSGLYEQYF. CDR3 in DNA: TGTGCCAGCAGCCAAGAGGGCCCAAGGACTAGCGGCCTTTACGAGCAGTACTTC.

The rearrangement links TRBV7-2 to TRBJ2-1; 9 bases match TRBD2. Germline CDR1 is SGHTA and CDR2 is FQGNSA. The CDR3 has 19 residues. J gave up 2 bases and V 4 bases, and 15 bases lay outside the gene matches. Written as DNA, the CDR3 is TGTGCCAGCAGCTCCCAACACGGGCGGGAGGGAGTGGCCTACAATGAGCAGTTCTTC. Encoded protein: CASSSQHGREGVAYNEQFF.

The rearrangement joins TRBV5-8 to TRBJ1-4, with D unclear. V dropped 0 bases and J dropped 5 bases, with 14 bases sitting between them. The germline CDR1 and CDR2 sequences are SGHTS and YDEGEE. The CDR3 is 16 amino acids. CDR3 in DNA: TGTGCCAGCAGCTTGGCCATGCAGGCGCCGAATGAAAAACTGTTTTTT. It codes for CASSLAMQAPNEKLFF.

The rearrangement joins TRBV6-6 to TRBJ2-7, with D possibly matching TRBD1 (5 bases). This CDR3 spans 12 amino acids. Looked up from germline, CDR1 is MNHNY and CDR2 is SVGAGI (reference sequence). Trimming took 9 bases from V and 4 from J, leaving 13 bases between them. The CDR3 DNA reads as TGTGCCAGAAGATCGACAGAATACGAGCAGTACTTC. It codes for CARRSTEYEQYF.

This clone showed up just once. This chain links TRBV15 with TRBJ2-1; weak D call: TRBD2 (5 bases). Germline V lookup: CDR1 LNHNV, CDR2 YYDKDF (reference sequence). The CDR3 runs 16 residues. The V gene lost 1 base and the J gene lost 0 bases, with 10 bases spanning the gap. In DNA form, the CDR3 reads TGTGCCACCAGCAGAGGGCGGGCGAGCTCCTACAATGAGCAGTTCTTC. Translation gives CATSRGRASSYNEQFF.

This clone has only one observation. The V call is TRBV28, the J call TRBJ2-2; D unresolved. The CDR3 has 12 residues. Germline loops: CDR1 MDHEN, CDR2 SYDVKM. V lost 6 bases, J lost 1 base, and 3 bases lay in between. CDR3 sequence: CASSLNTGELFF. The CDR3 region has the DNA TGTGCCAGCAGCTTGAACACCGGGGAGCTGTTTTTT.

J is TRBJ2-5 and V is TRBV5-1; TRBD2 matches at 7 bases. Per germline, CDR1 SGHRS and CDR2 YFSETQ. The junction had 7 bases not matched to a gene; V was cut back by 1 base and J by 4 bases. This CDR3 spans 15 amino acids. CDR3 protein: CASSLSPAGLETQYF. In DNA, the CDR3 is TGCGCCAGCAGCTTGAGTCCAGCGGGGCTAGAGACCCAGTACTTC.

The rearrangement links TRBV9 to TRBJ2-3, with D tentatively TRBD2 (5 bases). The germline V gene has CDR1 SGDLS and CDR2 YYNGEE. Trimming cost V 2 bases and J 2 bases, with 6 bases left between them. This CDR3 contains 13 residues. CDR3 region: CASSVGVTDTQYF. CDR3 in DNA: TGTGCCAGCAGCGTCGGGGTCACAGATACGCAGTATTTT.

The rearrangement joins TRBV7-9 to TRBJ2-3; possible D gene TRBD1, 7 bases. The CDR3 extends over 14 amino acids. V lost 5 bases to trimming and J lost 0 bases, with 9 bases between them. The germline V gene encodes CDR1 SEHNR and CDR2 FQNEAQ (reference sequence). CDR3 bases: TGTGCCAGCAGCGCGGGACAGAGCACAGATACGCAGTATTTT. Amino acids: CASSAGQSTDTQYF. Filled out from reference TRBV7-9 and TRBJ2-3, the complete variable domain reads DTGVSQNPRHKITKRGQNVTFRCDPISEHNRLYWYRQTLGQGPEFLTYFQNEAQLEKSRLLSDRFSAERPKGSFSTLEIQRTEQGDSAMYLCASSAGQSTDTQYFGPGTRLTVL.